A selection of T cell receptor beta chains follows, all from one sample in a study of cytomegalovirus exposure and HLA in healthy donors. Sequencing used immunoSEQ multiplex PCR; TCRdb keeps in-frame clones, though not all of them. The repertoire includes 150,000 to 250,000 clones, about 81% of them detected once, and roughly 1.2% sits in the top ten. Material for sequencing was PBMCs. The source of these receptors is a woman in her 30s in good health and CMV-seronegative. Both conserved end residues are part of each CDR3. Fields, in order: D gene, V gene, CDR3 protein. A D gene is named only where the DNA matches it firmly.

TRBD1	TRBV6-1	CASSEGGGWTDTQYF
TRBD1	TRBV2	CASSSDRPNTEAFF
TRBD2	TRBV7-9	CASSSRTSGIYNEQFF
TRBD2	TRBV5-1	CASSSAGEVYEQYF
.	TRBV11-2	CASSLDWRSTGELFF
TRBD1	TRBV4-2	CASTDPTRGQNTEAFF
.	TRBV5-4	CASSPGQDPRNEKLFF
.	TRBV14	CASSRDRKETQYF
TRBD1	TRBV5-1	CASSFEGASYEQYF
TRBD1	TRBV9	CASSDRDRGLGGYTF